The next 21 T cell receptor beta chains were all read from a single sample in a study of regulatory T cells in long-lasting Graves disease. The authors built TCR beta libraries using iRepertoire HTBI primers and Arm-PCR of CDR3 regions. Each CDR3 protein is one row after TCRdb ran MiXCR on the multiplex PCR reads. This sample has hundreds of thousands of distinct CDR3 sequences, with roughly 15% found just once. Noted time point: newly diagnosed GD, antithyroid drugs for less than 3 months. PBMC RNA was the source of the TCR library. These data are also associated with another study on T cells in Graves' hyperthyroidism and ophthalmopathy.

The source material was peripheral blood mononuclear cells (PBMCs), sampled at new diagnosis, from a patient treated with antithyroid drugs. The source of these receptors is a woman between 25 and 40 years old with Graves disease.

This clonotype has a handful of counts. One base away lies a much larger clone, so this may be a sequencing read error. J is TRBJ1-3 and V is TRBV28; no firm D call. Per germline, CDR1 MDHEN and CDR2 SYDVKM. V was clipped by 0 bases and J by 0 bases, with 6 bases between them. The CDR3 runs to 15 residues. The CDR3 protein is CASSLWGSSGNTIYF. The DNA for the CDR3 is TGTGCCAGCAGTTTATGGGGCAGCTCTGGAAACACCATATATTTT. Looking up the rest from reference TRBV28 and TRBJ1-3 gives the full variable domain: DVKVTQSSRYLVKRTGEKVFLECVQDMDHENMFWYRQDPGLGLRLIYFSYDVKMKEKGDIPEGYSVSREKKERFSLILESASTNQTSMYLCASSLWGSSGNTIYFGEGSWLTVV.

The CDR3 sequence is CASKWGLESPLHF. CDR3 in DNA: TGTGCCAGCAAATGGGGTTTAGAGTCACCCCTCCACTTT. The chain recombines TRBV6-1 with TRBJ1-6; D gene unclear. Germline CDR1 reads MNHNS; CDR2 reads SASEGT. The CDR3 loop spans 13 amino acids. The V gene lost 7 bases and the J gene lost 10 bases, with 14 bases spanning the gap.

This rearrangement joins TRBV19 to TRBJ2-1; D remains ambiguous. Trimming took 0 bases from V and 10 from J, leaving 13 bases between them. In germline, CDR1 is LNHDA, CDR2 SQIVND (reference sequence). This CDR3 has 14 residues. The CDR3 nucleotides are TGTGCCAGTAGTATAGAATCAAGGGCTCGGGAGCAGTTCTTC. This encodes CASSIESRAREQFF.

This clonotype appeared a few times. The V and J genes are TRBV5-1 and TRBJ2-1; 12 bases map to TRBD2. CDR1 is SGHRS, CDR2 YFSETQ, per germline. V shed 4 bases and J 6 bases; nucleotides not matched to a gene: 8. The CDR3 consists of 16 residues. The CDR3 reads CASSNSGTSGFNEQFF. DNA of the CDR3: TGCGCCAGCAGCAATAGCGGGACTAGCGGGTTCAATGAGCAGTTCTTC.

DNA for the CDR3: TGCGCCAGCAGCTTACTAACAGGGACAAGTTACAATGAGCAGTTCTTC. Translating it yields CASSLLTGTSYNEQFF. V gene TRBV5-1 combines with J gene TRBJ2-1; D is possibly TRBD1 (6 bases). The V and J ends lost 2 bases and 4 bases respectively, with 16 bases between them. The CDR3 spans 16 residues. Germline values: CDR1 SGHRS, CDR2 YFSETQ.

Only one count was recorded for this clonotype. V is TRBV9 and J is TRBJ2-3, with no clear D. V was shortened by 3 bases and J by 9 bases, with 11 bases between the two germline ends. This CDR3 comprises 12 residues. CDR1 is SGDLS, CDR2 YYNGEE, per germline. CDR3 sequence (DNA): TGTGCCAGCAGCGGGAACTCGCCCACGCAGTATTTT. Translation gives CASSGNSPTQYF.

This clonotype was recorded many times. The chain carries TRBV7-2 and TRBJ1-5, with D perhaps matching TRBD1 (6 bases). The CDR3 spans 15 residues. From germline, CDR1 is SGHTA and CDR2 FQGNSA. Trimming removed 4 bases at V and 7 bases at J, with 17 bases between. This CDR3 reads CASSYLGGGQQPQHF. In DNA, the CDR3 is TGTGCCAGCAGCTATCTGGGGGGGGGCCAACAGCCCCAGCATTTT.

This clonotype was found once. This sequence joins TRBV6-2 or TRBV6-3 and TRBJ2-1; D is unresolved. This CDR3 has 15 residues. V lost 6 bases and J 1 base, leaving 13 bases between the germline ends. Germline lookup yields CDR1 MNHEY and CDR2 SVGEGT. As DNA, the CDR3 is TGTGCCAGCAGCACCTTTACGCGGTCCTACAATGAGCAGTTCTTC. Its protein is CASSTFTRSYNEQFF.

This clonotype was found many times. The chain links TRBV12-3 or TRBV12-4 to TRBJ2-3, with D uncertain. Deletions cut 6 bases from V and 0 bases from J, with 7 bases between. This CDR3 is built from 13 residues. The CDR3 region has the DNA TGTGCCAGCAGAATCGGTAGCACAGATACGCAGTATTTT. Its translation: CASRIGSTDTQYF.

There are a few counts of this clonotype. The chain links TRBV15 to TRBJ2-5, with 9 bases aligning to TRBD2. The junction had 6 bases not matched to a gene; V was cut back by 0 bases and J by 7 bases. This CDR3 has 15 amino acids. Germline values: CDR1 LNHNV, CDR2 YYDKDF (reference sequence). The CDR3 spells CATSRDLAGIRTQYF. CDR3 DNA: TGTGCCACCAGCAGAGATCTAGCGGGGATACGGACCCAGTACTTC.

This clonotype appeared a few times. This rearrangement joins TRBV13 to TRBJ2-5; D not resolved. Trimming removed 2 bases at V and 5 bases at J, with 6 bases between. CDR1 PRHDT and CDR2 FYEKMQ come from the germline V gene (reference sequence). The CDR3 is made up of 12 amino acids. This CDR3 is CASSLYSETQYF. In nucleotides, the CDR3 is TGTGCCAGCAGCTTATACAGTGAGACCCAGTACTTC.

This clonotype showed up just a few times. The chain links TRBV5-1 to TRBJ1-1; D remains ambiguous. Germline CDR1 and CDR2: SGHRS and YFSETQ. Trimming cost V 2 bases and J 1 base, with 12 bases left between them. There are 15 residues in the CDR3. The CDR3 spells CASSFAAGPNTEAFF. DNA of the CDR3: TGCGCCAGCAGCTTTGCGGCAGGACCGAACACTGAAGCTTTCTTT.

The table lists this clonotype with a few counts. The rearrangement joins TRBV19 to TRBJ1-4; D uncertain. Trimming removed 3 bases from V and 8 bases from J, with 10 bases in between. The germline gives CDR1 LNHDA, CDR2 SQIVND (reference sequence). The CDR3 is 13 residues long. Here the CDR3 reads CASSMRKYEKLFF. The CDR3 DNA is TGTGCCAGTAGTATGCGGAAGTACGAAAAACTGTTTTTT.

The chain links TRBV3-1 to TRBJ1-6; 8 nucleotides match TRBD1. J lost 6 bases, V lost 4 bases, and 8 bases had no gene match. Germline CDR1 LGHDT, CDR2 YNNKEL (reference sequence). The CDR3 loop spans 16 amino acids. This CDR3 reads CASSPYRTGPNSPLHF. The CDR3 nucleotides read TGTGCCAGCAGCCCGTACAGGACAGGGCCTAATTCACCCCTCCACTTT.

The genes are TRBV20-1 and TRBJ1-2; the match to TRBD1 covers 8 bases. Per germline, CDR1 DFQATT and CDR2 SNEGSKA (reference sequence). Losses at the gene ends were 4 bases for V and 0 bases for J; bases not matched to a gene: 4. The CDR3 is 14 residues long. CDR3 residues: CSAIYRGANYGYTF. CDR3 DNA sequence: TGCAGTGCTATTTACAGGGGGGCTAACTATGGCTACACCTTC.

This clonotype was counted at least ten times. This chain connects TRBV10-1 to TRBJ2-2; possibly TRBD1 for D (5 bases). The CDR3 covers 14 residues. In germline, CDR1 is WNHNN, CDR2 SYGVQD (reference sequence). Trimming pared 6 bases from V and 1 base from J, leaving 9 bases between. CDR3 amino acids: CASRETVNTGELFF. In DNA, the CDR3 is TGCGCCAGCAGGGAGACAGTGAACACCGGGGAGCTGTTTTTT.

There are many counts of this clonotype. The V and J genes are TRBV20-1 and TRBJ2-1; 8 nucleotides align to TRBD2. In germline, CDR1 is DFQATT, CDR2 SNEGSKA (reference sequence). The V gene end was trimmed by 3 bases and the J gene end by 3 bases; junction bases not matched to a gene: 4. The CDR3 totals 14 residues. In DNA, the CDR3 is TGCAGTGCTAGCGGGAGGGCCCACTACAATGAGCAGTTCTTC. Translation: CSASGRAHYNEQFF.

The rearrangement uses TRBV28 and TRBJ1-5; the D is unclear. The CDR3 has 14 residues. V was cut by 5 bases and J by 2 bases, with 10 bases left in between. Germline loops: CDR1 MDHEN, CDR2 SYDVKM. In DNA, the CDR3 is TGTGCCAGCAGTAATTTTCAGGGCAATCAGCCCCAGCATTTT. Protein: CASSNFQGNQPQHF.

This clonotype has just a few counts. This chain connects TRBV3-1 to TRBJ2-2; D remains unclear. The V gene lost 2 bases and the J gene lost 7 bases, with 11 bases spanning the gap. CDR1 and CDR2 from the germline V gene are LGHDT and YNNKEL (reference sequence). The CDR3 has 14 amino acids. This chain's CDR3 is CASSQTTSDGELFF. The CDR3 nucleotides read TGTGCCAGCAGCCAAACTACGTCCGACGGGGAGCTGTTTTTT.

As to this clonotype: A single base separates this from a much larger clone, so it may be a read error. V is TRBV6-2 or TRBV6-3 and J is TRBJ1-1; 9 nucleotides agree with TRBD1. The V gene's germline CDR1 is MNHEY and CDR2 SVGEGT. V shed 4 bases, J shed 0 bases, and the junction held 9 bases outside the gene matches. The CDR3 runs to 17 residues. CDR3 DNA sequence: TGTGCCAGCAGTTGCCGACAGGGGGTGTGGATGAACACTGAAGCTTTCTTT. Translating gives CASSCRQGVWMNTEAFF.

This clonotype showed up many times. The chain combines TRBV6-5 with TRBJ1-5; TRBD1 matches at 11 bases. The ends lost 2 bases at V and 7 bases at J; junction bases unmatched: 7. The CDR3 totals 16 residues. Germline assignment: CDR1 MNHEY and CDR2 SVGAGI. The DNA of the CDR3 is TGTGCCAGCAGTTACGGACAGGGGGCGATCGGCCAGCCCCAGCATTTT. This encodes CASSYGQGAIGQPQHF.